The 22 T cell receptor beta chains below all came from one sample that was sequenced in a study of blood T cell repertoires in COVID-19. TCRdb keeps only in-frame clones here, not all; method: immunoSEQ multiplex PCR. The profile shows some 70,000 clones, roughly 90% of them singletons. Sequenced material: peripheral blood. Receptors originate from a man in his forties or fifties with COVID-19, enrolled during active disease.

The J gene is TRBJ1-1, the V gene TRBV28; TRBD1 aligns across 7 bases. CDR1 and CDR2 from the germline V gene are MDHEN and SYDVKM. This CDR3 contains 16 residues. V gave up 3 bases and J gave up 4 bases; unmatched junction bases: 11. The CDR3 sequence is CASSFNTRGRVTEAFF. The CDR3 DNA follows: TGTGCCAGCAGTTTTAACACGAGGGGGCGCGTCACTGAAGCTTTCTTT.

This chain links TRBV12-3 or TRBV12-4 with TRBJ2-7; a weak D match, TRBD2 (6 bases). The CDR3 length is 12 residues. Trimming stripped 8 bases from V and 0 bases from J, with 8 bases between. Written as DNA, the CDR3 is TGTGCCAGCTCGCGGGGCTCCTACGAGCAGTACTTC. Translated: CASSRGSYEQYF.

This rearrangement joins TRBV6-5 to TRBJ2-5, with 8 bases that match TRBD2. The CDR3 consists of 13 residues. With V trimmed by 5 bases and J by 5 bases, 4 bases remained unmatched. Germline values: CDR1 MNHEY, CDR2 SVGAGI. The CDR3: CASSRQRGETQYF. CDR3 in DNA: TGTGCCAGCAGTAGGCAGCGGGGGGAGACCCAGTACTTC.

CDR3 protein: CASSPLAGGESDTQYF. CDR3 coding DNA: TGTGCCAGCAGCCCCTTAGCGGGGGGCGAATCAGATACGCAGTATTTT. This chain connects TRBV9 to TRBJ2-3, with TRBD2 matching over 10 bases. J was trimmed by 4 bases and V by 4 bases; bases with no gene match: 9. Germline V gene sequence: CDR1 SGDLS, CDR2 YYNGEE. The CDR3 spans 16 residues.

The chain joins TRBV3-1 (or the pseudogene TRBV3-2) to TRBJ1-6; 9 bases line up with TRBD1. V lost 4 bases, J lost 6 bases, and 4 bases stayed unmatched. CDR3 length equals 15 residues. Germline loops: CDR1 LGHDT, CDR2 YNNKEL (reference sequence). The DNA for the CDR3 is TGTGCCAGCAGCCCGGCACAGGGGGCTAATTCACCCCTCCACTTT. Translation: CASSPAQGANSPLHF.

J is TRBJ2-5 and V is TRBV5-1; 8 bases map to TRBD1. Per germline, CDR1 SGHRS and CDR2 YFSETQ. Unmatched junction bases numbered 4, after V lost 4 bases and J lost 8 bases. This CDR3 spans 12 amino acids. The CDR3: CASSPGQETQYF. CDR3 nucleotides: TGCGCCAGCAGCCCGGGACAGGAAACCCAGTACTTC. The complete variable domain, with remaining parts taken from reference TRBV5-1 and TRBJ2-5, reads KAGVTQTPRYLIKTRGQQVTLSCSPISGHRSVSWYQQTPGQGLQFLFEYFSETQRNKGNFPGRFSGRQFSNSRSEMNVSTLELGDSALYLCASSPGQETQYFGPGTRLLVL.

This chain links TRBV6-6 with TRBJ1-3; the D gene is possibly TRBD1 (5 bases). The germline V and J ends were trimmed by 6 bases and 0 bases, with 12 bases remaining between them. Germline V gene lookup returns CDR1 MNHNY and CDR2 SVGAGI (reference sequence). The CDR3 covers 15 residues. The CDR3 is CASREGRDSGNTIYF. CDR3 bases: TGTGCCAGCAGGGAGGGGCGAGACTCTGGAAACACCATATATTTT.

The chain is built from TRBV5-1 and TRBJ1-6; 7 nucleotides align to TRBD1. The germline gives CDR1 SGHRS, CDR2 YFSETQ. The CDR3 has 17 amino acids. The trim removed 6 bases at V and 6 bases at J, leaving 15 bases unmatched. The CDR3 nucleotides read TGCGCCAGCACCTTTGAGCAAAGACAGGGTTTTAATTCACCCCTCCACTTT. The encoded protein is CASTFEQRQGFNSPLHF.

The gene calls are TRBV19 and TRBJ1-5, with 9 bases that match TRBD1. This CDR3 comprises 15 residues. CDR1 is LNHDA and CDR2 is SQIVND in the germline V gene (reference sequence). Trimming at V came to 4 bases and at J to 4 bases, leaving 5 bases not matched to a gene. CDR3 in amino acids: CASSNRDRANQPQHF. The CDR3 nucleotides read TGTGCCAGTAGTAACCGGGACAGGGCTAATCAGCCCCAGCATTTT.

The CDR3 region is CASSPRGGNLNGEQFF. As DNA, the CDR3 is TGTGCCAGCAGCCCAAGGGGTGGGAACTTGAATGGCGAGCAGTTCTTC. This chain connects TRBV7-8 to TRBJ2-1, with D possibly TRBD1 on 5 matching bases. Germline V gives CDR1 SGHVS, CDR2 FQNEAQ. The CDR3 has 16 residues. Trimming took 5 bases from V and 10 from J, leaving 24 bases between them.

This clone has only one observation. The V call is TRBV19, the J call TRBJ2-6, with a weak D call TRBD1 (6 bases). V was pared by 1 base and J by 1 base, with 14 bases between. This CDR3 comprises 18 residues. Germline CDR1 LNHDA, CDR2 SQIVND (reference sequence). CDR3 nucleotides: TGTGCCAGTAGTATAGGGGGGCCCGGACAATCTGGGGCCAACGTCCTGACTTTC. The encoded protein is CASSIGGPGQSGANVLTF.

The J gene is TRBJ2-5, the V gene TRBV11-2; D is possibly TRBD2 (7 bases). Germline V gene sequence: CDR1 SGHAT, CDR2 FQNNGV. V lost 6 bases and J lost 1, with 9 bases in between. The CDR3 length is 13 residues. The CDR3 is CASRRGPQETQYF. In DNA, the CDR3 is TGTGCCAGCAGGCGGGGGCCCCAAGAGACCCAGTACTTC.

The chain carries TRBV5-8 and TRBJ1-1; 11 bases agree with TRBD1. The CDR3 is made up of 14 amino acids. J lost 5 bases, V lost 4 bases, and 4 bases had no gene match. Germline V gene sequence: CDR1 SGHTS, CDR2 YDEGEE. The CDR3 DNA is TGTGCCAGCAGCCCTGGGACAGGGGGGACTGAAGCTTTCTTT. Protein product: CASSPGTGGTEAFF.

The chain recombines TRBV18 with TRBJ1-4; D uncertain. The V end was cut by 4 bases, the J end by 2 bases, with 8 bases between. Germline V CDR1 and CDR2: KGHSH, LQKENI. This CDR3 region has 14 residues. CDR3 in amino acids: CASSLIRTNEKLFF. CDR3 nucleotides: TGTGCCAGCTCACTAATCAGGACTAATGAAAAACTGTTTTTT.

The rearrangement links TRBV19 to TRBJ1-6, with 7 bases aligning to TRBD1. CDR1 is LNHDA, CDR2 SQIVND, per germline (reference sequence). The CDR3 has 15 amino acids. V was clipped by 5 bases and J by 7 bases; unmatched bases: 8. The CDR3 coding sequence is TGTGCCAGTAGTGGCGGACAGGCGCTAAATTCACCCCTCCACTTT. Its protein product is CASSGGQALNSPLHF.

The chain uses TRBV6-1 and TRBJ2-1, with D possibly TRBD2 on 5 matching bases. Germline loops: CDR1 MNHNS, CDR2 SASEGT. V lost 3 bases, J lost 8 bases, and 20 bases lay in between. The CDR3 covers 16 residues. CDR3 protein: CASSDEGYHPYDEQFF. The CDR3 DNA reads TGTGCCAGCAGTGACGAGGGCTATCATCCTTACGATGAGCAGTTCTTC.

The V call is TRBV2, the J call TRBJ2-5, with a weak D call TRBD2 (5 bases). The V gene's germline CDR1 is SNHLY and CDR2 FYNNEI. The CDR3 extends over 12 amino acids. V was trimmed by 7 bases and J by 5 bases, leaving 11 bases between them. For the CDR3, the DNA is TGTGCCAGCATTACGTTAGCGGAGACCCAGTACTTC. The encoded protein is CASITLAETQYF.

Here the CDR3 reads CASSSRPQGQGARNEQFF. The CDR3 DNA is TGTGCCAGCAGCTCCAGACCCCAAGGACAGGGGGCGAGGAATGAGCAGTTCTTC. V gene TRBV9 combines with J gene TRBJ2-1; 11 bases agree with TRBD1. V lost 4 bases to trimming and J lost 7 bases; unmatched junction nucleotides: 16. Germline V CDR1 and CDR2: SGDLS, YYNGEE. This CDR3 is 18 amino acids long.

This chain uses TRBV3-1 (or the pseudogene TRBV3-2) with TRBJ2-2; D is perhaps TRBD1 (6 bases). Germline-derived CDR1 and CDR2 are LGHDT and YNNKEL (reference sequence). V gave up 3 bases and J gave up 3 bases, with 8 bases separating them. The CDR3 consists of 14 residues. CDR3 DNA sequence: TGTGCCAGCAGCCAGGGACAACACACCGGGGAGCTGTTTTTT. Amino acids: CASSQGQHTGELFF.

The chain has TRBV7-8 and TRBJ2-3, with 14 nucleotides matching TRBD2. CDR3 length equals 15 residues. With 8 bases clipped from V and 3 bases from J, the junction kept 4 bases outside the gene matches. CDR1 is SGHVS, CDR2 FQNEAQ, per germline. The CDR3 here is CASVRTSGGTDTQYF. As DNA, the CDR3 is TGTGCCAGCGTCAGGACTAGCGGGGGGACAGATACGCAGTATTTT.

The CDR3 DNA sequence: TGCGCCAGCAGCCCGGGACTAGCGGTCCAAGAGACCCAGTACTTC. Its translation is CASSPGLAVQETQYF. The chain has TRBV5-1 and TRBJ2-5; 11 nucleotides agree with TRBD2. Germline V lookup: CDR1 SGHRS, CDR2 YFSETQ. CDR3 size: 15 residues. With V trimmed by 4 bases and J by 1 base, 3 bases remained unmatched.

About this clone: Other DNA sequences from this sample encode an identical CDR3 as well. The V call is TRBV6-5, the J call TRBJ1-3; D not certain. Germline lookup yields CDR1 MNHEY and CDR2 SVGAGI. Between the trimmed V and J ends, which lost 2 bases and 0 bases, there was a span of 8 bases. The length of the CDR3 is 15 residues. CDR3 loop: CASSYGPSSGNTIYF. CDR3 nucleotides: TGTGCCAGCAGTTACGGGCCCAGCTCTGGAAACACCATATATTTT.